A selection of T cell receptor beta chains follows, all from one sample in a study of T cells in tumors after PD-1 blockade. Produced via immunoSEQ multiplex PCR; TCRdb's table is partial and in-frame only. The sample contains around 60,000 clones, around three quarters of which appear only once. The sequencing used PBMCs, collected before anti-PD-1 treatment. These receptors were collected from a human donor with basal cell carcinoma. CDR3s include the opening cysteine and the closing phenylalanine or tryptophan. A D gene is named only where the DNA matches it firmly. The size entry is marked missing in some rows and otherwise reads once, few, many or a size class.

size	V	D	J	CDR3	DNA
few	TRBV19	.	TRBJ2-5	CASSPGGQTQYF	TGTGCCAGTAGTCCGGGTGGACAGACCCAGTACTTC
.	TRBV9	.	TRBJ1-1	CASSVVGRGTIAEAFF	TGTGCCAGCAGCGTAGTCGGTAGGGGGACGATCGCTGAAGCTTTCTTT
.	TRBV12-3/TRBV12-4	.	TRBJ1-3	CASSLIGNTIYF	TGTGCCAGCAGTTTGATTGGAAACACCATATATTTT
.	TRBV5-8	.	TRBJ2-7	CASSLDPGTRDEQYF	TGTGCCAGCAGCTTGGATCCTGGGACAAGGGACGAGCAGTACTTC
.	TRBV5-1	.	TRBJ2-1	CASSLDARYREQFF	TGCGCCAGCAGCTTGGACGCTCGGTACAGGGAGCAGTTCTTC
.	TRBV3-1/TRBV3-2	.	TRBJ2-3	CASSRRTDTQYF	TGTGCCAGCAGCCGCCGCACAGATACGCAGTATTTT
.	TRBV6-5	.	TRBJ1-3	CASSLGAVGNTIYF	TGTGCCAGCAGTTTGGGGGCCGTCGGAAACACCATATATTTT
once	TRBV2	TRBD2	TRBJ2-3	CASSEEWRGGSDTQYF	TGTGCCAGCAGTGAAGAGTGGCGGGGGGGCTCGGATACGCAGTATTTT
.	TRBV4-1	TRBD1	TRBJ2-1	CASSHLVGAGGWNEQFF	TGCGCCAGCAGCCACCTTGTGGGGGCAGGGGGCTGGAATGAGCAGTTCTTC
.	TRBV4-1	.	TRBJ1-1	CASSQDPAGNTEAFF	TGCGCCAGCAGCCAAGATCCGGCGGGAAACACTGAAGCTTTCTTT
.	TRBV19	.	TRBJ1-1	CASSITWGGDTEAFF	TGTGCCAGTAGTATAACATGGGGGGGAGACACTGAAGCTTTCTTT
.	TRBV7-8	TRBD1	TRBJ2-5	CASSFRTGINQETQYF	TGTGCCAGCAGCTTCCGGACAGGGATAAACCAAGAGACCCAGTACTTC
.	TRBV7-3	TRBD2	TRBJ2-5	CASSPLTLAGQEIQYF	TGTGCCAGCAGCCCCCTAACTCTAGCGGGGCAAGAGATCCAGTACTTC
.	TRBV3-1/TRBV3-2	.	TRBJ2-5	CASSQGSGAGETQYF	TGTGCCAGCAGCCAAGGGTCAGGGGCAGGAGAGACCCAGTACTTC
.	TRBV6-5	.	TRBJ1-4	CASRVSGGKNEKLFF	TGTGCCAGCAGGGTTTCAGGTGGAAAAAATGAAAAACTGTTTTTT
.	TRBV12-3/TRBV12-4	.	TRBJ1-1	CASSFGGGTEAFF	TGTGCCAGCAGTTTTGGTGGTGGCACTGAAGCTTTCTTT
.	TRBV27	.	TRBJ1-2	CASPLGYTF	TGTGCCAGCCCCTTAGGCTACACCTTC
few	TRBV27	.	TRBJ1-5	CASSFGGNGNQPQHF	TGTGCCAGCAGTTTTGGGGGGAACGGAAATCAGCCCCAGCATTTT
.	TRBV5-8	.	TRBJ1-1	CASSYGRRNTEAFF	TGTGCCAGCAGCTACGGACGGAGGAACACTGAAGCTTTCTTT
.	TRBV5-4	.	TRBJ2-1	CASSSDRGKSSYNEQFF	TGTGCCAGCAGCTCGGATCGCGGCAAGAGCTCCTACAATGAGCAGTTCTTC